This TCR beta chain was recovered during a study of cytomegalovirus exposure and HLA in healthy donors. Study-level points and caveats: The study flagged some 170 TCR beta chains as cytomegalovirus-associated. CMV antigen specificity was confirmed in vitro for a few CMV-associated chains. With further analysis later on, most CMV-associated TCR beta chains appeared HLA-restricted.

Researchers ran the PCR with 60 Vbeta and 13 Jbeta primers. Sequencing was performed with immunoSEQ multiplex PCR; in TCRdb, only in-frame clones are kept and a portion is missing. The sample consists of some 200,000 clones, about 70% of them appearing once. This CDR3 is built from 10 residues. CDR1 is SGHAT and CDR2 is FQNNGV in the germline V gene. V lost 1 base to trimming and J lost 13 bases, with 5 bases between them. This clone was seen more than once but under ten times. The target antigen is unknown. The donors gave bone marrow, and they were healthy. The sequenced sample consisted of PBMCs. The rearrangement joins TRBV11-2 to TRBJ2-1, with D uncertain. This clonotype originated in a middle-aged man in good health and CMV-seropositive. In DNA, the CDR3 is TGTGCCAGCAGCTTAGGGGCTCAGTTCTTC. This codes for CASSLGAQFF.